This T cell receptor (beta chain) was documented in a study of cytomegalovirus exposure and HLA in healthy donors. This PCR relied on a set of 60 Vbeta primers and 13 Jbeta primers. Sequenced by immunoSEQ multiplex PCR; TCRdb stores in-frame clones only, minus some. Of around 150,000 clones in the sample, 80% to 90% were seen once. Germline V gene sequence: CDR1 GTSNPN, CDR2 SVGIG (reference sequence). The CDR3 has 13 amino acids. The V and J ends lost 0 bases and 3 bases respectively, with 6 bases between them. Input material: PBMCs. This TCR derives from a woman between 18 and 29 years old in good health and CMV-seronegative. J is TRBJ1-5 and V is TRBV30; D unclear. CDR3 sequence reads: CAWSVQVNQPQHF. CDR3 DNA: TGTGCCTGGAGTGTCCAGGTCAATCAGCCCCAGCATTTT.